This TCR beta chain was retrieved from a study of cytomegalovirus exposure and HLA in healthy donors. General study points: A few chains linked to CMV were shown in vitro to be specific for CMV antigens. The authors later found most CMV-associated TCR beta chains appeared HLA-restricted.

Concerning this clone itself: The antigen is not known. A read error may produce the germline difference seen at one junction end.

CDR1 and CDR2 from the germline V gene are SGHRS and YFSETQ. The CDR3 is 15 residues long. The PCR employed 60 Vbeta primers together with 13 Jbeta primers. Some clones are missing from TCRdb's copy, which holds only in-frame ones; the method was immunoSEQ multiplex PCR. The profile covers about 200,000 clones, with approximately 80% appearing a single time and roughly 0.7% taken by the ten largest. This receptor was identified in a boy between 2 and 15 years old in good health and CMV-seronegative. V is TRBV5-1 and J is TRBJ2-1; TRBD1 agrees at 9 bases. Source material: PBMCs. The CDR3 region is CASSYSGTGYIEQFF. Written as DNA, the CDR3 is TGCGCCAGCTCATACTCCGGGACAGGGTACATTGAGCAGTTCTTC.